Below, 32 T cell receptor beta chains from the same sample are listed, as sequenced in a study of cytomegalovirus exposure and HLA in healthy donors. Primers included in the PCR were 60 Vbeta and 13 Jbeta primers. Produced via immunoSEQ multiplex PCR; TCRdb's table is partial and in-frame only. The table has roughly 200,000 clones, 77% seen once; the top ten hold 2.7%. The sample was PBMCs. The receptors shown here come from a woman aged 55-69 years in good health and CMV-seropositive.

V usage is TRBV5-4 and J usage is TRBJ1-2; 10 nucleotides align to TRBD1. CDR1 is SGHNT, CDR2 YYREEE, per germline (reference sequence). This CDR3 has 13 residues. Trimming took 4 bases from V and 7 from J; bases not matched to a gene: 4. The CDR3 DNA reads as TGTGCCAGCAGCCCCGACAGGGGGCGTGGCTACACCTTC. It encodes CASSPDRGRGYTF.

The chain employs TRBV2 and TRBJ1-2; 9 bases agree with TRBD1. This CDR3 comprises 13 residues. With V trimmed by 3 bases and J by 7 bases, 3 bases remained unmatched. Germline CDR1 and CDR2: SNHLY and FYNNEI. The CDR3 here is CASSEGQGGGYTF. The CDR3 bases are TGTGCCAGCAGTGAGGGACAGGGAGGTGGCTACACCTTC.

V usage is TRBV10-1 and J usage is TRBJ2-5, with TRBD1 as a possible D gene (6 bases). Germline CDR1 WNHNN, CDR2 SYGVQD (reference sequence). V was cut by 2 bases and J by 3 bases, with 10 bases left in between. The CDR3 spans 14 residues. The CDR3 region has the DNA TGCGCCAGCAGTGAGACAGGGATGGAAGAGACCCAGTACTTC. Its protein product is CASSETGMEETQYF.

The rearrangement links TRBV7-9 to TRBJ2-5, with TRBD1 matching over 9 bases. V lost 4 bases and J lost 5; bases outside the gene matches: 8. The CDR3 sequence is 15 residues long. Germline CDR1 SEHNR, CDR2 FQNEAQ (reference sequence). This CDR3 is CASSSDRGPSETQYF. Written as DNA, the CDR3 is TGTGCCAGCAGCTCGGACAGGGGACCCTCGGAGACCCAGTACTTC.

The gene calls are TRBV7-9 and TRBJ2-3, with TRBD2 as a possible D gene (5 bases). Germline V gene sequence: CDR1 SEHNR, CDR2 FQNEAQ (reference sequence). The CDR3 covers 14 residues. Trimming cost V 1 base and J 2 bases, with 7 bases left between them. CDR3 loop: CASSLGELTDTQYF. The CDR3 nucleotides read TGTGCCAGCAGCTTAGGGGAGCTCACAGATACGCAGTATTTT.

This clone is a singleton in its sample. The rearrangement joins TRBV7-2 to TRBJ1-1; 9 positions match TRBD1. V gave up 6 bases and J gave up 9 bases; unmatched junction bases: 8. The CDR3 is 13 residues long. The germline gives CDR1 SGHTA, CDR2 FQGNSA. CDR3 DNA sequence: TGTGCCAGCAGAACAGGGGGCGGACGGAAAGCTTTCTTT. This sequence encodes CASRTGGGRKAFF.

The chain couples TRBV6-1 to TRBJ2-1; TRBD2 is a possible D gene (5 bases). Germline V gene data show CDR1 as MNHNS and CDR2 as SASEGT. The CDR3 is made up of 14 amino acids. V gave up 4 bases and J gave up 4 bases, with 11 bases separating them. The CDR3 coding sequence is TGTGCCAGCAGTGCGGACTTCTTATACAATGAGCAGTTCTTC. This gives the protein CASSADFLYNEQFF.

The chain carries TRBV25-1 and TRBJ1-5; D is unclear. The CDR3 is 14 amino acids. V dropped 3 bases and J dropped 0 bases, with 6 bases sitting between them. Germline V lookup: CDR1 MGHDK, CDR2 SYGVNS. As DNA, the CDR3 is TGTGCCAGCAGTGACAGTAATAGCAATCAGCCCCAGCATTTT. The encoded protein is CASSDSNSNQPQHF.

The CDR3 DNA reads TGTGCCAGCAGTGAGAGCAGTAGGCAGGGGAACGGCTACACCTTC. As protein: CASSESSRQGNGYTF. This chain links TRBV25-1 with TRBJ1-2; TRBD1 is a possible D gene (6 bases). V lost 3 bases, J lost 8 bases, and 19 bases lay in between. Germline V lookup: CDR1 MGHDK, CDR2 SYGVNS. The CDR3 totals 15 residues.

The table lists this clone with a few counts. This CDR3 is CASSLSRELFF. In DNA, the CDR3 is TGTGCCAGCAGCTTAAGCCGGGAGCTGTTTTTT. The J gene is TRBJ2-2, the V gene TRBV7-2; no firm D call. Germline loops: CDR1 SGHTA, CDR2 FQGNSA. Trimming stripped 2 bases from V and 9 bases from J, with 4 bases between. CDR3 length: 11 amino acids.

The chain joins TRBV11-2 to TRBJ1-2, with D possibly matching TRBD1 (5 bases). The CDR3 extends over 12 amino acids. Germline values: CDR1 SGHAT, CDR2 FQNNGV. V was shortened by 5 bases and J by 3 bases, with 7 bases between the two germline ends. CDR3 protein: CASSPGDYGYTF. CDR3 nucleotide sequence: TGTGCCAGCAGCCCGGGGGACTATGGCTACACCTTC.

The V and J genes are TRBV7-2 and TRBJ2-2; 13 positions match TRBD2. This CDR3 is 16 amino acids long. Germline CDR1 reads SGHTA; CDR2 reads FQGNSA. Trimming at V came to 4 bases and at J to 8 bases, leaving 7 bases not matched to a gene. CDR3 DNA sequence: TGTGCCAGCAGCTCCGCGGGACTAGCGGGGAGGGGGGAGCTGTTTTTT. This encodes CASSSAGLAGRGELFF.

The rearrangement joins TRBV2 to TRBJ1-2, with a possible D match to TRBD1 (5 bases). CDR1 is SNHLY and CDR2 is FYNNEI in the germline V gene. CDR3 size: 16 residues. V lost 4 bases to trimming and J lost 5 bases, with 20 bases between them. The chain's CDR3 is CASSGFGGRGDYGYTF. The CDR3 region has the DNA TGTGCCAGCAGTGGCTTCGGAGGGAGGGGAGATTATGGCTACACCTTC.

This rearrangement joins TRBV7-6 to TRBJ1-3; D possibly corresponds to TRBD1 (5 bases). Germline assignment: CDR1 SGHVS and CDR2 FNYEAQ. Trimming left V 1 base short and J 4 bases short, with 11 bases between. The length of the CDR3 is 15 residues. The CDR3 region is CASSLGTGTGNTIYF. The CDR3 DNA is TGTGCCAGCAGCTTAGGTACAGGCACCGGAAACACCATATATTTT.

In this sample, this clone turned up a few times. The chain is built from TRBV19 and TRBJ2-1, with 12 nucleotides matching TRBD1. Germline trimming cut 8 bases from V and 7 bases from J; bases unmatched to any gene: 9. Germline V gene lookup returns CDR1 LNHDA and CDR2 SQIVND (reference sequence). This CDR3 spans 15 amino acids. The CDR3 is CASGGGTGGWNEQFF. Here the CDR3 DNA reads TGTGCCAGTGGGGGCGGGACAGGGGGCTGGAATGAGCAGTTCTTC.

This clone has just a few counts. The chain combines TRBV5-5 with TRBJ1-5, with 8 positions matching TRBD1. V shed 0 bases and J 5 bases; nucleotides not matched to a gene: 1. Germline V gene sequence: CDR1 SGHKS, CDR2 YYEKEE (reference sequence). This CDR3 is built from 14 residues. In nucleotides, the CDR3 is TGTGCCAGCAGCTTGGGACAGGGGTATCAGCCCCAGCATTTT. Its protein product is CASSLGQGYQPQHF.

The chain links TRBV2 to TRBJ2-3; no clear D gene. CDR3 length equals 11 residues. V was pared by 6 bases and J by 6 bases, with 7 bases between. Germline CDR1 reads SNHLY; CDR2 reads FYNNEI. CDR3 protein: CASSPADTQYF. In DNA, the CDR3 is TGTGCCAGCAGCCCCGCGGATACGCAGTATTTT.

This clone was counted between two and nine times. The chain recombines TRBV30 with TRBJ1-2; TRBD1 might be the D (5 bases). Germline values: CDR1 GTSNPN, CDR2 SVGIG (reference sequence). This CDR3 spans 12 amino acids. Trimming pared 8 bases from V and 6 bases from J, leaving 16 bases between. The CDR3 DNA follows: TGTGCCAGTGAAAGGGGAGGAGATGGCTACACCTTC. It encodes CASERGGDGYTF. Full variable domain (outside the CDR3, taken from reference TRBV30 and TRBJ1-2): SQTIHQWPATLVQPVGSPLSLECTVEGTSNPNLYWYRQAAGRGLQLLFYSVGIGQISSEVPQNLSASRPQDRQFILSSKKLLLSDSGFYLCASERGGDGYTFGSGTRLTVV.

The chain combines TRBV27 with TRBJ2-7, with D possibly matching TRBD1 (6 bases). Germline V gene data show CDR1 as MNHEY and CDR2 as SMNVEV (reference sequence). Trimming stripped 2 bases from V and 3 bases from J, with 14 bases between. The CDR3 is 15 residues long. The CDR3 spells CASSLAGTSDYEQYF. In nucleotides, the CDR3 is TGTGCCAGCAGTTTAGCCGGGACATCCGACTACGAGCAGTACTTC.

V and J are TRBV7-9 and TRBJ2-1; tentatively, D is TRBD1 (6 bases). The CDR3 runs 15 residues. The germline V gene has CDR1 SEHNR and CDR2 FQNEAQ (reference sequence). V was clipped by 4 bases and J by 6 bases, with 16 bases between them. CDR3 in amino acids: CASSSRGIQGNEQFF. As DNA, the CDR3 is TGTGCCAGCAGCTCTCGAGGGATACAGGGCAATGAGCAGTTCTTC.

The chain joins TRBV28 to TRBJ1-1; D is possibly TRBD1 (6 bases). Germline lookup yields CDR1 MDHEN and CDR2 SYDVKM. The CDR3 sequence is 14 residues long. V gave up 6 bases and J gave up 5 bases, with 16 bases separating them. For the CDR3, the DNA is TGTGCCAGCAGGGGGTCAGGGGCGAGGACTGAAGCTTTCTTT. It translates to CASRGSGARTEAFF.

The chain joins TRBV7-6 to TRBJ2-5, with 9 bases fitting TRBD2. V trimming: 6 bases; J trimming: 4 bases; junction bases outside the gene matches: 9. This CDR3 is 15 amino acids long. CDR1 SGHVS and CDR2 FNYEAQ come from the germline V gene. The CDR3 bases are TGTGCCAGCAGTACCGGGACTAGCCCAGGAGAGACCCAGTACTTC. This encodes CASSTGTSPGETQYF.

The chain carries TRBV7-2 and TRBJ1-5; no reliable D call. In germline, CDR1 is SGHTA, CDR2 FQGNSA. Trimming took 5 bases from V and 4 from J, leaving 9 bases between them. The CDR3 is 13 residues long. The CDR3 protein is CASSPSQNQPQHF. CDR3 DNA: TGTGCCAGCAGCCCATCCCAGAATCAGCCCCAGCATTTT.

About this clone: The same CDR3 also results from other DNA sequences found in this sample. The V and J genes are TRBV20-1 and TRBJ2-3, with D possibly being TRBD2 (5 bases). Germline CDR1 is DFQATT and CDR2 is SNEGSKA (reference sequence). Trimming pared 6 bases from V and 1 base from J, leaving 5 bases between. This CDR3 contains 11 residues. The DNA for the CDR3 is TGCAGTGCAGCGGGCACAGATACGCAGTATTTT. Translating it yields CSAAGTDTQYF.

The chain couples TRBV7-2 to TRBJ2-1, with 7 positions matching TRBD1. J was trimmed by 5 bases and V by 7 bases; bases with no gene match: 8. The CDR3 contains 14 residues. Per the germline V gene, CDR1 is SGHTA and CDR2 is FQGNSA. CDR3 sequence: CASTPGQRNNEQFF. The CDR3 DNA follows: TGTGCCAGCACCCCGGGACAGAGAAACAATGAGCAGTTCTTC.

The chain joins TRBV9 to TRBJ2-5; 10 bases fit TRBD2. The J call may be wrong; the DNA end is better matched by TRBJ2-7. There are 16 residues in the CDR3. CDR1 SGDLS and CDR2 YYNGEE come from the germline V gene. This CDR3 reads CASTSRASGGLVEQYF. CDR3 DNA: TGTGCCAGCACGAGTAGGGCTAGCGGGGGTCTGGTCGAGCAGTACTTC.

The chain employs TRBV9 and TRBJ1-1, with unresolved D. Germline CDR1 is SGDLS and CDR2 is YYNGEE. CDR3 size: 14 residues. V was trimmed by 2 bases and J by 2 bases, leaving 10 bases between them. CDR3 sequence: CASSVITVNTEAFF. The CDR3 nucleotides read TGTGCCAGCAGCGTCATTACAGTTAACACTGAAGCTTTCTTT.

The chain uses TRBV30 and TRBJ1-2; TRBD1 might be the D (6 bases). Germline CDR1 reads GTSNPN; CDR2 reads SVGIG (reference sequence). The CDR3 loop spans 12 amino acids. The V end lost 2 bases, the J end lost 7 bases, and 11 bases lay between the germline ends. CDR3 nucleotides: TGTGCCTGGAGTCCGAACAGGGTTGGCTACACCTTC. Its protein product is CAWSPNRVGYTF.

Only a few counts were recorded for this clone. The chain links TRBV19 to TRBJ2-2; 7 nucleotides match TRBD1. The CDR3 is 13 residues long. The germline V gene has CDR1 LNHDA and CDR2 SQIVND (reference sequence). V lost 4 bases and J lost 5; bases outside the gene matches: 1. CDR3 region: CASSRDRTGELFF. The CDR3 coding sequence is TGTGCCAGTAGTAGGGACAGAACCGGGGAGCTGTTTTTT.

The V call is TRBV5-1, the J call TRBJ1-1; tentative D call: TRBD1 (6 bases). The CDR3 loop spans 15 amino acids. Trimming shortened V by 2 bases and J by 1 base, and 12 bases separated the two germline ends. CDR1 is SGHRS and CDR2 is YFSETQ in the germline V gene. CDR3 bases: TGCGCCAGCAGCTTCCCAGGGGCCGGGAACACTGAAGCTTTCTTT. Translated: CASSFPGAGNTEAFF.

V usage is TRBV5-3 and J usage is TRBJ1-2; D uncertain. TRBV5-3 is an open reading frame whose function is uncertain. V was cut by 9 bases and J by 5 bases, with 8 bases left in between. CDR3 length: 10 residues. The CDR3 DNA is TGTGCCAATTGCACTTATGGCTACACCTTC. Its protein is CANCTYGYTF.

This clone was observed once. This CDR3 is CASSLSLAGNYNEQFF. CDR3 DNA sequence: TGTGCCAGCAGCTTAAGCCTAGCGGGGAACTACAATGAGCAGTTCTTC. V is TRBV7-2 and J is TRBJ2-1, with 9 positions matching TRBD2. CDR3 length: 16 residues. Germline V gene lookup returns CDR1 SGHTA and CDR2 FQGNSA. V dropped 2 bases and J dropped 3; count of bases not matched to a gene: 5.